The 7 T cell receptor beta chains presented below share a single source sample, sequenced in a study of high-grade serous ovarian cancer treatment subgroups. Sequencing was performed with immunoSEQ multiplex PCR; in TCRdb, only in-frame clones are kept and a portion is missing. This sample has approximately 5,000 clones, with 70% to 80% found just once. The tumor samples were collected prior to definitive surgery or chemotherapy. The source material was tumor tissue. These receptors were obtained from a human donor with high-grade serous ovarian cancer.

J is TRBJ1-2 and V is TRBV5-1; TRBD1 matches at 9 bases. V lost 0 bases to trimming and J lost 4 bases; unmatched junction nucleotides: 4. There are 15 residues in the CDR3. CDR1 and CDR2 from the germline V gene are SGHRS and YFSETQ. CDR3 in DNA: TGCGCCAGCAGCTTGGTGGGACAGGGAGGCTATGGCTACACCTTC. This gives the protein CASSLVGQGGYGYTF.

A note on this clone: This is likely a read error, given that the CDR3 carries no conserved phenylalanine or tryptophan at its end. It is unclear where the CDR3 begins or ends on the DNA, so no DNA is shown, and the CDR3 is as TCRdb lists it. The rearrangement links TRBV10-1 to TRBJ2-7; TRBD2, the table's D call, lacks a check against the DNA. CDR1 WNHNN and CDR2 SYGVQD come from the germline V gene (reference sequence). Ends included, the CDR3 has 10 residues. CDR3 residues: CASSGGGRAI.

The chain recombines TRBV5-1 with TRBJ1-2, with D unresolved. CDR1 is SGHRS and CDR2 is YFSETQ in the germline V gene. This CDR3 spans 16 amino acids. The germline V and J ends were trimmed by 3 bases and 5 bases, with 20 bases remaining between them. CDR3 DNA: TGCGCCAGCAGCTCCGGACGGACTGGGGAAGTGTATGGCTACACCTTC. It codes for CASSSGRTGEVYGYTF.

This clone appeared a single time. The V gene is TRBV7-7, the J gene TRBJ2-5; TRBD2 aligns across 13 bases. The CDR3 contains 14 residues. Germline V gives CDR1 SSHAT, CDR2 FNYEAQ (reference sequence). The ends lost 5 bases at V and 7 bases at J; junction bases unmatched: 4. CDR3 in DNA: TGTGCCAGCAGCGTTGGGACTAGCGGGGCGACCCAGTACTTC. Protein product: CASSVGTSGATQYF.

Comment on this clone: This sample also contains other DNA sequences that code for the same CDR3. The genes are TRBV18 and TRBJ1-1; 7 nucleotides match TRBD1. The CDR3 runs to 12 residues. CDR1 is KGHSH, CDR2 LQKENI, per germline. V trimming: 4 bases; J trimming: 8 bases; junction bases outside the gene matches: 4. The CDR3 loop reads CASSLGTAEAFF. CDR3 DNA: TGTGCCAGCTCACTCGGGACAGCAGAAGCTTTCTTT.

The rearrangement uses TRBV19 and TRBJ1-2; D possibly corresponds to TRBD1 (5 bases). Looked up from germline, CDR1 is LNHDA and CDR2 is SQIVND (reference sequence). V was pared by 4 bases and J by 2 bases, with 17 bases between. This CDR3 contains 16 residues. CDR3 residues: CASSSRYPAGNYGYTF. For the CDR3, the DNA is TGTGCCAGTAGTAGTCGCTACCCGGCAGGGAACTATGGCTACACCTTC.

This clone was seen a few times. The chain is built from TRBV18 and TRBJ2-3; D remains ambiguous. V dropped 3 bases and J dropped 5 bases, with 3 bases sitting between them. Germline V gives CDR1 KGHSH, CDR2 LQKENI. CDR3 size: 11 residues. This CDR3 reads CASSPEDTQYF. The DNA of the CDR3 is TGTGCCAGCTCACCGGAAGATACGCAGTATTTT.